These 11 T cell receptor beta chains originate from one sample sequenced in a study of Graves' ophthalmopathy and Graves' hyperthyroidism. Amplified material comprised TCR beta CDR3 regions derived from RNA transcripts. An opening RT-PCR round employed HTBI primers and preceded a second-round multiplex PCR. TCRdb fed the multiplex PCR reads into MiXCR, producing one record per CDR3 protein. The sample shows hundreds of thousands of distinct CDR3 sequences, 22% of them seen only once. Source material: peripheral blood. The source is a woman aged 18-35 years with stable Graves' hyperthyroidism. Some clones in this sample may be carry-over from other donors' samples.

Ten or more counts support this clonotype. CDR3 sequence (DNA): TGCGCCAGCAGCTTGGGGGCAGGGGCGAATAATTCACCCCTCCACTTT. Translation: CASSLGAGANNSPLHF. The chain couples TRBV5-1 to TRBJ1-6; a possible D gene is TRBD1 (6 bases). Trimming left V 0 bases short and J 5 bases short, with 12 bases between. The length of the CDR3 is 16 residues. Germline assignment: CDR1 SGHRS and CDR2 YFSETQ.

V is TRBV20-1 and J is TRBJ2-5; D possibly matches TRBD1 or TRBD2 (6 bases each). Germline V gives CDR1 DFQATT, CDR2 SNEGSKA (reference sequence). This CDR3 is built from 14 residues. Trimming shortened V by 1 base and J by 1 base, and 10 bases separated the two germline ends. DNA of the CDR3: TGCAGTGCTAGAGCGGGGGCTATCCAAGAGACCCAGTACTTC. This gives the protein CSARAGAIQETQYF.

V is TRBV27 and J is TRBJ2-7; possibly TRBD2 for D (5 bases). The germline gives CDR1 MNHEY, CDR2 SMNVEV (reference sequence). The CDR3 loop spans 14 amino acids. V lost 2 bases and J 0 bases, leaving 8 bases between the germline ends. The CDR3 nucleotides read TGTGCCAGCAGTTTAGATGAGGGCTCCTACGAGCAGTACTTC. Translated, it gives CASSLDEGSYEQYF.

V is TRBV28 and J is TRBJ1-2; 8 nucleotides align to TRBD1. The V gene end was trimmed by 2 bases and the J gene end by 4 bases; junction bases not matched to a gene: 15. This CDR3 comprises 18 residues. Per the germline V gene, CDR1 is MDHEN and CDR2 is SYDVKM. CDR3 amino acids: CASSLGMRQGIWVYGYTF. The CDR3 bases are TGTGCCAGCAGTTTAGGGATGAGACAGGGGATCTGGGTCTATGGCTACACCTTC.

As concerns this clonotype: This clone may be a read error of a much larger clone one base away. The chain employs TRBV29-1 and TRBJ1-2; D gene uncertain. The CDR3 extends over 11 amino acids. CDR1 is SQVTM, CDR2 ANQGSEA, per germline. Trimming shortened V by 3 bases and J by 2 bases, and 4 bases separated the two germline ends. The CDR3 region is CSVEDNYGYTF. DNA for the CDR3: TGCAGCGTTGAGGACAACTATGGCTACACCTTC.

This clonotype has ten or more counts. V usage is TRBV20-1 and J usage is TRBJ2-7; the D is unclear. The CDR3 spans 11 residues. The V end lost 6 bases, the J end lost 4 bases, and 10 bases lay between the germline ends. From germline, CDR1 is DFQATT and CDR2 SNEGSKA (reference sequence). The DNA of the CDR3 is TGCAGTGCCCTGCGCAGATACGAGCAGTACTTC. Its protein product is CSALRRYEQYF.

This clonotype was seen repeatedly, ten times or more. The V and J genes are TRBV6-5 and TRBJ2-6; D uncertain. The CDR3 has 17 residues. Germline V gives CDR1 MNHEY, CDR2 SVGAGI. Trimming stripped 5 bases from V and 0 bases from J, with 14 bases between. The CDR3 sequence: CASSLLPHLSGANVLTF. For the CDR3, the DNA is TGTGCCAGCAGTCTACTCCCCCACCTCTCTGGGGCCAACGTCCTGACTTTC.

The sample holds many counts of this clonotype. The chain is built from TRBV6-2 or TRBV6-3 and TRBJ1-5, with unresolved D. Per the germline V gene, CDR1 is MNHEY and CDR2 is SVGEGT. V lost 4 bases and J lost 6, with 25 bases in between. The CDR3 spans 18 residues. The CDR3 protein is CASSFSMTLSYLGQPQHF. CDR3 in DNA: TGTGCCAGCAGTTTCTCTATGACCTTAAGTTACCTGGGTCAGCCCCAGCATTTT.

This clonotype was recorded a few times. The chain combines TRBV6-5 with TRBJ2-7; D unclear. From germline, CDR1 is MNHEY and CDR2 SVGAGI. V was pared by 0 bases and J by 2 bases, with 11 bases between. This CDR3 has 15 residues. CDR3 amino acids: CASSYSPSITYEQYF. In nucleotides, the CDR3 is TGTGCCAGCAGTTACTCCCCCTCGATAACCTACGAGCAGTACTTC.

This clonotype was recorded many times. The rearrangement links TRBV6-4 to TRBJ1-5; 9 nucleotides line up with TRBD1. Germline trimming cut 6 bases from V and 0 bases from J; bases unmatched to any gene: 9. Germline CDR1 MRHNA, CDR2 SNTAGT. The CDR3 loop spans 17 amino acids. DNA for the CDR3: TGTGCCAGCAGAGCCGGCACAGGGGGCAGTAGCAATCAGCCCCAGCATTTT. It specifies CASRAGTGGSSNQPQHF.

This clonotype showed up many times. The chain combines TRBV11-2 with TRBJ2-5, with 7 nucleotides matching TRBD1. V lost 1 base, J lost 2 bases, and 7 bases stayed unmatched. Germline CDR1 reads SGHAT; CDR2 reads FQNNGV. CDR3 length: 16 residues. CDR3 residues: CASSLGAGTEQETQYF. The CDR3 DNA reads as TGTGCCAGCAGCTTAGGGGCCGGGACAGAACAAGAGACCCAGTACTTC.